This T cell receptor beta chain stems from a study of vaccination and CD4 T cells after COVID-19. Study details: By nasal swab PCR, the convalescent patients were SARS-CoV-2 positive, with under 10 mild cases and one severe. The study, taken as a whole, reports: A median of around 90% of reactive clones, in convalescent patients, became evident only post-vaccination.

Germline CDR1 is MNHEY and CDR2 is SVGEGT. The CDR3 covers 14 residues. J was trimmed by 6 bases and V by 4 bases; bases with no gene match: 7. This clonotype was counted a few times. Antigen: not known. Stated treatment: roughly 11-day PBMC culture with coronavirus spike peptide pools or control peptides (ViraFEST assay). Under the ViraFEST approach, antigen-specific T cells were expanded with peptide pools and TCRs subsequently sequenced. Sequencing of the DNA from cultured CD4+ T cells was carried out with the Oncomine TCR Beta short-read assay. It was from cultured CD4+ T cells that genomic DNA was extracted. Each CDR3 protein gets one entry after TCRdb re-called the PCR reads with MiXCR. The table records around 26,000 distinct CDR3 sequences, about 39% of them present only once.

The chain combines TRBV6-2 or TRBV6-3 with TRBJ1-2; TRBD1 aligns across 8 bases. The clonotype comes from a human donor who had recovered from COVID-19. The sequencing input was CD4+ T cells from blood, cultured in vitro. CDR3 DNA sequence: TGTGCCAGCAGTTCCCGACAGGGGAGAGATGGCTACACCTTC. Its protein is CASSSRQGRDGYTF.